This is a list of T cell receptor beta chains from one sample in a study of blood T cell repertoires in COVID-19. TCRdb keeps only in-frame clones here, not all; method: immunoSEQ multiplex PCR. Among about 350,000 clones listed, over 75% were seen once. The sequenced sample was PBMCs or T cells enriched from blood (not recorded which). Every receptor here comes from a woman in her 30s who had recovered from COVID-19. Both conserved end residues are part of each CDR3. The D gene is left open where the match is weak. The size entry is marked missing in some rows and otherwise reads once, few, many or a size class.

NA | TRBJ2-3 | NA | TRBV19 | 16 | CASSMVRADRTDTQYF | TGTGCCAGTAGTATGGTCAGGGCGGACCGCACAGATACGCAGTATTTT
NA | TRBJ2-1 | NA | TRBV2 | 12 | CASSEAIRVKFF | TGTGCCAGCAGTGAAGCGATCAGGGTCAAGTTCTTC
TRBD1 | TRBJ1-1 | NA | TRBV28 | 15 | CASRKQGALATEAFF | TGTGCCAGCAGAAAACAGGGGGCGCTAGCCACTGAAGCTTTCTTT
TRBD2 | TRBJ2-3 | NA | TRBV5-5 | 16 | CASSLIAGEITDTQYF | TGTGCCAGCAGCTTGATCGCGGGGGAGATCACAGATACGCAGTATTTT
TRBD1 | TRBJ2-2 | NA | TRBV28 | 17 | CASRPGTGVRNTGELFF | TGTGCCAGCAGACCCGGGACAGGGGTCAGGAACACCGGGGAGCTGTTTTTT
TRBD1 | TRBJ2-1 | NA | TRBV24-1 | 16 | CATSDLQGTGVNEQFF | TGTGCCACCAGTGATTTGCAAGGGACAGGGGTTAATGAGCAGTTCTTC
TRBD1 | TRBJ1-5 | NA | TRBV30 | 17 | CAWSPPAMGQANRPQHF | TGTGCCTGGAGTCCACCGGCAATGGGACAGGCTAATCGGCCCCAGCATTTT
NA | TRBJ1-3 | NA | TRBV7-2 | 17 | CASSTHPLPGSGNTIYF | TGTGCCAGCAGCACGCACCCACTTCCCGGGTCCGGAAACACCATATATTTT
NA | TRBJ1-5 | NA | TRBV28 | 12 | CASISPGQPQHF | TGTGCCAGCATCTCCCCAGGACAGCCCCAGCATTTT
NA | TRBJ1-1 | NA | TRBV6-1 | 15 | CASSEAGQRETEAFF | TGTGCCAGCAGTGAAGCAGGGCAGAGGGAGACTGAAGCTTTCTTT
TRBD2 | TRBJ2-7 | NA | TRBV9 | 13 | CASSPGGGNEQYF | TGTGCCAGCAGCCCCGGCGGGGGGAACGAGCAGTACTTC
NA | TRBJ2-1 | NA | TRBV5-4 | 12 | CASSLSRNEQFF | TGTGCCAGCAGCTTATCGCGCAATGAGCAGTTCTTC
TRBD2 | TRBJ2-1 | many | TRBV19 | 15 | CASSNRLAGHNEQFF | TGTGCCAGTAGTAACCGACTAGCAGGCCACAATGAGCAGTTCTTC
NA | TRBJ1-5 | NA | TRBV10-3 | 13 | CAITQDGNQPQHF | TGTGCCATCACCCAGGATGGGAATCAGCCCCAGCATTTT
TRBD1 | TRBJ1-2 | NA | TRBV19 | 16 | CASSIFGGVRGYDYTF | TGTGCCAGTAGTATATTTGGCGGTGTCAGGGGGTATGACTACACCTTC
TRBD1 | TRBJ1-2 | NA | TRBV10-2 | 15 | CASSVSGQGRLGYTF | TGCGCCAGCAGTGTCTCGGGACAGGGGAGATTGGGCTACACCTTC
TRBD1 | TRBJ2-3 | few | TRBV2 | 16 | CAPGGVTGVPTDTQYF | TGTGCCCCCGGAGGCGTGACAGGGGTACCCACAGATACGCAGTATTTT
NA | TRBJ1-6 | NA | TRBV5-6 | 13 | CASSSTDNSPLHF | TGTGCCAGCAGCTCGACAGATAATTCACCCCTCCACTTT
TRBD2 | TRBJ2-5 | NA | TRBV6-1 | 16 | CASSDSSNPGGWTQYF | TGTGCCAGCAGTGATAGTTCCAACCCGGGAGGCTGGACCCAGTACTTC
NA | TRBJ2-5 | NA | TRBV2 | 14 | CASSFITGQETQYF | TGTGCCAGCAGTTTTATAACAGGGCAGGAGACCCAGTACTTC
NA | TRBJ1-1 | NA | TRBV5-4 | 14 | CASSLPGVNTEAFF | TGTGCCAGCAGCTTGCCCGGAGTGAACACTGAAGCTTTCTTT
TRBD2 | TRBJ2-1 | NA | TRBV6-2/TRBV6-3 | 16 | CASSPPSGGFPSEQFF | TGTGCCAGCAGTCCGCCATCCGGGGGGTTCCCTAGTGAGCAGTTCTTC
NA | TRBJ2-1 | NA | TRBV6-7 | 18 | CASSPSSERCLPYNEQFF | TGTGCCAGCAGTCCGTCTTCGGAGCGGTGCCTACCCTACAATGAGCAGTTCTTC
NA | TRBJ1-2 | NA | TRBV18 | 13 | CASSPGSDYGYTF | TGTGCCAGCTCCCCCGGGAGCGACTATGGCTACACCTTC
TRBD1 | TRBJ1-3 | NA | TRBV7-9 | 15 | CASRPRDSSGNTIYF | TGTGCCAGCAGACCTAGGGACAGCTCTGGAAACACCATATATTTT
TRBD2 | TRBJ2-7 | once | TRBV24-1 | 15 | CATQATSGERYEQYF | TGTGCCACACAGGCAACTAGCGGGGAACGGTACGAGCAGTACTTC
TRBD1 | TRBJ1-2 | NA | TRBV28 | 15 | CASSLSGAGGYGYTF | TGTGCCAGCAGTTTATCTGGCGCAGGGGGCTATGGCTACACCTTC
TRBD1 | TRBJ1-1 | NA | TRBV2 | 13 | CASKGLGQAEAFF | TGTGCCAGCAAGGGTTTAGGACAGGCTGAAGCTTTCTTT
NA | TRBJ2-7 | NA | TRBV5-1 | 15 | CASRNGTDKPYEQYF | TGCGCCAGCAGAAACGGGACTGATAAGCCATACGAGCAGTACTTC
TRBD1 | TRBJ1-2 | NA | TRBV27 | 15 | CASSPSGQGHYGYTF | TGTGCCAGCAGTCCCTCCGGACAGGGACACTATGGCTACACCTTC
TRBD2 | TRBJ2-5 | NA | TRBV7-9 | 17 | CASSLGSGGGKVETQYF | TGTGCCAGCAGCTTAGGTAGCGGGGGTGGTAAGGTGGAGACCCAGTACTTC
NA | TRBJ1-1 | NA | TRBV2 | 13 | CASKQGSNTEAFF | TGTGCCAGCAAGCAGGGGAGCAACACTGAAGCTTTCTTT
NA | TRBJ2-1 | NA | TRBV6-5 | 12 | CASSYIGGEQFF | TGTGCCAGCAGTTACATCGGTGGTGAGCAGTTCTTC
NA | TRBJ1-2 | few | TRBV18 | 15 | CASSDLSEGIYGYTF | TGTGCCAGCTCAGACCTTTCGGAGGGAATCTATGGCTACACCTTC
NA | TRBJ1-4 | NA | TRBV15 | 12 | CATSSRGEKLFF | TGTGCCACCAGCAGCCGAGGTGAAAAACTGTTTTTT
NA | TRBJ1-4 | NA | TRBV4-1 | 14 | CASSQVEGDEKLFF | TGCGCCAGCAGCCAAGTCGAGGGGGATGAAAAACTGTTTTTT
NA | TRBJ1-1 | NA | TRBV2 | 14 | CASSRIQGGTEAFF | TGTGCCAGCAGTCGAATCCAGGGAGGGACTGAAGCTTTCTTT
NA | TRBJ1-2 | NA | TRBV2 | 15 | CASSEQGSRDYGYTF | TGTGCCAGCAGTGAACAGGGAAGCCGAGACTATGGCTACACCTTC
TRBD2 | TRBJ2-7 | once | TRBV27 | 16 | CASSSTSGGLSYEQYF | TGTGCCAGCAGCTCGACTAGCGGGGGCCTCTCCTACGAGCAGTACTTC
TRBD2 | TRBJ2-1 | NA | TRBV6-5 | 15 | CASSYVPSGGNEQFF | TGTGCCAGCAGTTACGTCCCTAGCGGGGGCAATGAGCAGTTCTTC
TRBD2 | TRBJ2-1 | NA | TRBV9 | 16 | CASSVAGRGAPGEQFF | TGTGCCAGCAGCGTAGCAGGGCGGGGGGCCCCTGGGGAGCAGTTCTTC
NA | TRBJ2-1 | few | TRBV12-3/TRBV12-4 | 13 | CASSPSRHNEQFF | TGTGCCAGCAGTCCTAGTCGACACAATGAGCAGTTCTTC
TRBD1 | TRBJ2-7 | NA | TRBV28 | 15 | CASSPHRGHSYEQYF | TGTGCCAGCAGTCCCCACAGGGGGCACTCCTACGAGCAGTACTTC
NA | TRBJ1-6 | NA | TRBV3-1/TRBV3-2 | 15 | CASSQTLTNNSPLHF | TGTGCCAGCAGCCAAACATTGACAAATAATTCACCCCTCCACTTT
NA | TRBJ1-5 | NA | TRBV19 | 17 | CASSIWTKIYSNQPQHF | TGTGCCAGTAGTATCTGGACAAAAATTTATAGCAATCAGCCCCAGCATTTT
TRBD2 | TRBJ2-7 | NA | TRBV28 | 17 | CASSFPLASGGLREQYF | TGTGCCAGCAGTTTTCCGCTGGCTAGCGGGGGTTTAAGGGAGCAGTACTTC
NA | TRBJ1-4 | once | TRBV5-4 | 14 | CASSAAATNEKLFF | TGTGCCAGCAGCGCGGCTGCAACTAATGAAAAACTGTTTTTT
TRBD1 | TRBJ1-5 | NA | TRBV28 | 15 | CASSSPTGPNQPQHF | TGTGCCAGCAGCTCCCCGACAGGGCCCAATCAGCCCCAGCATTTT
NA | TRBJ1-4 | NA | TRBV5-1 | 14 | CASSLDRADEKLFF | TGCGCCAGCAGCTTGGACAGGGCAGATGAAAAACTGTTTTTT
NA | TRBJ1-2 | NA | TRBV28 | 18 | CASSSPQIWGRKNYGYTF | TGTGCCAGCAGTTCCCCCCAAATTTGGGGCCGTAAAAACTATGGCTACACCTTC
TRBD1 | TRBJ1-1 | NA | TRBV5-1 | 17 | CASSLGDRGAMNTEAFF | TGCGCCAGCAGCTTAGGTGACAGGGGGGCCATGAACACTGAAGCTTTCTTT
TRBD1 | TRBJ2-7 | NA | TRBV6-2/TRBV6-3 | 15 | CASSYSGQAPYEQYF | TGTGCCAGCAGTTACAGCGGACAGGCCCCCTACGAGCAGTACTTC
NA | TRBJ2-1 | NA | TRBV25-1 | 13 | CASSEYSGNEQFF | TGTGCCAGCAGTGAATATTCGGGGAATGAGCAGTTCTTC
TRBD1 | TRBJ1-4 | NA | TRBV4-1 | 15 | CASSQGPTGNEKLFF | TGCGCCAGCAGCCAGGGTCCGACAGGGAATGAAAAACTGTTTTTT
NA | TRBJ1-1 | few | TRBV15 | 14 | CATSRDGRDTEAFF | TGTGCCACCAGCAGAGACGGTCGGGACACTGAAGCTTTCTTT
NA | TRBJ1-3 | NA | TRBV2 | 17 | CASRRTVDVGSGNTIYF | TGTGCCAGCAGAAGGACAGTCGACGTCGGCTCTGGAAACACCATATATTTT
NA | TRBJ2-7 | NA | TRBV27 | 14 | CASSLFQRSRDQYF | TGTGCCAGCAGTTTATTTCAGAGATCCAGGGATCAGTACTTC
NA | TRBJ1-2 | NA | TRBV27 | 14 | CASSLLGGNYGYTF | TGTGCCAGCAGTTTACTCGGGGGTAACTATGGCTACACCTTC
NA | TRBJ1-4 | NA | TRBV28 | 15 | CASSFSGATNEKLFF | TGTGCCAGCAGTTTTTCCGGTGCAACTAATGAAAAACTGTTTTTT
NA | TRBJ2-3 | NA | TRBV7-9 | 13 | CASSLARANTQYF | TGTGCCAGCAGCTTAGCGAGGGCGAATACGCAGTATTTT